This entry describes one TCR beta chain. The antigen remains unidentified. This sample stems from a study of identical twins. Study outcomes and limitations: Out-of-frame alpha sequences common to twins exhibited a surplus of low generation probability.

MiXCR was run by TCRdb on the 5' RACE reads, yielding one entry per CDR3 protein. The sample has over 550,000 distinct CDR3 sequences; about 7.6% are singletons. This sample also appeared in a second study, on yellow fever vaccine responses in identical twins. That source notes: Twins' vaccine T cell responses reportedly seemed partly convergent and partly personalized.

Sequencing was done on a sample of PBMCs. The sequence derives from a woman between 18 and 29 years old in good health.

CDR3 coding DNA: TGTGCCAGCAGGCAGAGCGGCCAGGGGACCCAGTACTTC. Amino acids: CASRQSGQGTQYF. The chain couples TRBV28 to TRBJ2-5; D might be TRBD1 or TRBD2, each matching 5 bases. The V gene's germline CDR1 is MDHEN and CDR2 SYDVKM. V shed 6 bases and J shed 7 bases, with 15 bases lying between them. The CDR3 covers 13 residues. Complete variable domain (other parts from reference TRBV28 and TRBJ2-5): DVKVTQSSRYLVKRTGEKVFLECVQDMDHENMFWYRQDPGLGLRLIYFSYDVKMKEKGDIPEGYSVSREKKERFSLILESASTNQTSMYLCASRQSGQGTQYFGPGTRLLVL.